These 20 T cell receptor beta chains came from one sample sequenced in a study of identical twins. Via MiXCR, TCRdb re-called the 5' RACE reads, giving one row per CDR3 protein. This repertoire shows fewer than 800,000 distinct CDR3 sequences, under 8.5% found once; its top ten account for 1.6%. The same sample was also used in a study of yellow fever vaccine responses in identical twins.

The sequenced sample was PBMCs. These receptors originate from a woman under 30 in good health.

The CDR3 region has the DNA TGTGCCAGCAGCCAAGTCAGGGGATCGTTAGATACGCAGTATTTT. Residues: CASSQVRGSLDTQYF. The chain carries TRBV3-1 and TRBJ2-3, with D maybe TRBD1 (6 bases). The CDR3 contains 15 residues. Germline V lookup: CDR1 LGHDT, CDR2 YNNKEL (reference sequence). The V end lost 1 base, the J end lost 5 bases, and 13 bases lay between the germline ends.

This clonotype has only a few counts. The chain joins TRBV5-1 to TRBJ2-4; D remains unclear. With 0 bases removed from V and 0 bases from J, the gap between germline ends came to 10 bases. This CDR3 has 16 residues. Germline V gives CDR1 SGHRS, CDR2 YFSETQ. CDR3 amino acids: CASSLGPTVAKNIQYF. CDR3 sequence (DNA): TGCGCCAGCAGCTTGGGACCGACCGTAGCCAAAAACATTCAGTACTTC.

There are a few counts of this clonotype. The chain carries TRBV6-1 and TRBJ1-1, with D unclear. The V gene's germline CDR1 is MNHNS and CDR2 SASEGT. There are 14 residues in the CDR3. V was shortened by 5 bases and J by 1 base, with 11 bases between the two germline ends. CDR3 in amino acids: CASSPYFGNTEAFF. CDR3 DNA: TGTGCCAGCAGTCCATATTTCGGGAACACTGAAGCTTTCTTT.

This clonotype was observed a few times. The chain carries TRBV6-5 and TRBJ2-7; TRBD1 is a possible D gene (6 bases). Germline V gives CDR1 MNHEY, CDR2 SVGAGI. This CDR3 is built from 14 residues. V lost 3 bases to trimming and J lost 2 bases, with 11 bases between them. The CDR3 here is CASSYQGMTYEQYV. Written as DNA, the CDR3 is TGTGCCAGCAGTTATCAGGGGATGACCTACGAGCAGTACGTC.

The rearrangement uses TRBV20-1 and TRBJ2-7; D is possibly TRBD2 (6 bases). Germline CDR1 is DFQATT and CDR2 is SNEGSKA (reference sequence). The CDR3 totals 14 residues. Trimming shortened V by 5 bases and J by 5 bases, and 19 bases separated the two germline ends. Written as DNA, the CDR3 is TGCAGTGCTCCCCAGCCTGGGGGGAAGAACGAGCAGTACTTC. Translating gives CSAPQPGGKNEQYF.

This clonotype was picked up many times. The CDR3: CASSPLNVAGGTGELFF. The DNA of the CDR3 is TGTGCCAGCAGCCCGCTCAACGTAGCGGGAGGAACCGGGGAGCTGTTTTTT. This chain links TRBV7-8 with TRBJ2-2, with TRBD2 identical over 10 bases. This CDR3 is built from 17 residues. J gave up 5 bases and V 5 bases, and 11 bases lay outside the gene matches. CDR1 SGHVS and CDR2 FQNEAQ come from the germline V gene.

This clonotype occurred a few times. V usage is TRBV10-3 and J usage is TRBJ2-2; TRBD1 aligns across 8 bases. Germline CDR1 and CDR2: ENHRY and SYGVKD. With V trimmed by 7 bases and J by 7 bases, 11 bases remained unmatched. The CDR3 contains 15 residues. The CDR3 protein is CAITVGQGSGGELFF. In DNA, the CDR3 is TGTGCCATCACGGTAGGACAGGGCTCAGGCGGGGAGCTGTTTTTT.

V gene TRBV11-3 combines with J gene TRBJ2-1, with D perhaps matching TRBD1 (5 bases). Between the trimmed V and J ends, which lost 4 bases and 9 bases, there was a span of 13 bases. CDR3 length equals 13 residues. Per the germline V gene, CDR1 is SGHNT and CDR2 is YENEEA. CDR3 protein: CASSSRQRGEQFF. In nucleotides, the CDR3 is TGTGCCAGCAGCTCACGACAGCGCGGTGAGCAGTTCTTC.

This clonotype was counted between two and nine times. The chain links TRBV6-5 to TRBJ1-3; D is possibly TRBD1 (5 bases). With 0 bases removed from V and 0 bases from J, the gap between germline ends came to 18 bases. CDR1 is MNHEY and CDR2 is SVGAGI in the germline V gene. The length of the CDR3 is 19 residues. This CDR3 reads CASSYSPFRGESSGNTIYF. The DNA of the CDR3 is TGTGCCAGCAGTTACTCCCCTTTCCGGGGGGAGAGCTCTGGAAACACCATATATTTT.

This clonotype has ten or more counts. The rearrangement uses TRBV5-6 and TRBJ2-2; 10 nucleotides align to TRBD2. The CDR3 loop spans 17 amino acids. V was pared by 1 base and J by 3 bases, with 6 bases of the junction left unmatched. CDR1 SGHDT and CDR2 YYEEEE come from the germline V gene. Here the CDR3 DNA reads TGTGCCAGCAGCTTGTTATCTAGCGGGAGTCACACCGGGGAGCTGTTTTTT. This translates into CASSLLSSGSHTGELFF. The whole variable domain, filled in from reference TRBV5-6 and TRBJ2-2, reads DAGVTQSPTHLIKTRGQQVTLRCSPKSGHDTVSWYQQALGQGPQFIFQYYEEEERQRGNFPDRFSGHQFPNYSSELNVNALLLGDSALYLCASSLLSSGSHTGELFFGEGSRLTVL.

This clonotype was observed a few times. J is TRBJ1-2 and V is TRBV7-2; D call uncertain. Germline CDR1 is SGHTA and CDR2 is FQGNSA. The CDR3 loop spans 12 amino acids. Trimming shortened V by 5 bases and J by 5 bases, and 9 bases separated the two germline ends. The CDR3 loop reads CASSRVTYGYTF. The CDR3, as DNA: TGTGCCAGCAGCAGAGTTACATATGGCTACACCTTC.

This clonotype was seen ten or more times. The V gene is TRBV18, the J gene TRBJ2-1; possible D gene TRBD2, 5 bases. CDR1 is KGHSH, CDR2 LQKENI, per germline. This CDR3 region has 12 residues. Between the trimmed V and J ends, which lost 8 bases and 8 bases, there was a span of 13 bases. This CDR3 reads CASSPGVDEQFF. In nucleotides, the CDR3 is TGTGCCAGCAGCCCCGGGGTCGATGAGCAGTTCTTC.

The table lists this clonotype with many counts. This chain connects TRBV12-3 or TRBV12-4 to TRBJ2-1, with D perhaps TRBD2 (5 bases). This CDR3 has 14 amino acids. With 3 bases removed from V and 1 base from J, the gap between germline ends came to 7 bases. This CDR3 reads CASSFEGSYNEQFF. The CDR3 DNA sequence: TGTGCCAGCAGTTTTGAGGGTTCCTACAATGAGCAGTTCTTC.

The sample holds many counts of this clonotype. The chain couples TRBV12-3 or TRBV12-4 to TRBJ2-1; D might be TRBD2 (6 bases). CDR3 length: 13 amino acids. Deletions cut 7 bases from V and 6 bases from J, with 13 bases between. The chain's CDR3 is CASNPAGFNEQFF. CDR3 DNA sequence: TGTGCCAGCAACCCGGCGGGGTTCAATGAGCAGTTCTTC.

The chain couples TRBV5-1 to TRBJ2-2, with D uncertain. The CDR3 is 15 residues long. From germline, CDR1 is SGHRS and CDR2 YFSETQ. V was shortened by 0 bases and J by 3 bases, with 9 bases between the two germline ends. CDR3 region: CASSLGQEYTGELFF. CDR3 bases: TGCGCCAGCAGCTTGGGGCAGGAATACACCGGGGAGCTGTTTTTT.

This clonotype turned up a few times. The rearrangement uses TRBV7-8 and TRBJ2-1; 8 bases align to TRBD1. CDR1 SGHVS and CDR2 FQNEAQ come from the germline V gene. The V segment lost 7 bases and the J segment 0 bases; nucleotides outside the gene matches: 11. The CDR3 is 17 amino acids. The CDR3 DNA is TGTGCCAGCACCGCAAAACGGGACAGGAGCTCCTACAATGAGCAGTTCTTC. Its protein product is CASTAKRDRSSYNEQFF. Combining the CDR3 with reference TRBV7-8 and TRBJ2-1 gives the whole variable domain GAGVSQSPRYKVAKRGQDVALRCDPISGHVSLFWYQQALGQGPEFLTYFQNEAQLDKSGLPSDRFFAERPEGSVSTLKIQRTQQEDSAVYLCASTAKRDRSSYNEQFFGPGTRLTVL.

The chain couples TRBV15 to TRBJ2-2, with D hard to call. CDR1 is LNHNV and CDR2 is YYDKDF in the germline V gene (reference sequence). The CDR3 consists of 14 residues. V lost 0 bases to trimming and J lost 7 bases, with 9 bases between them. The CDR3 bases are TGTGCCACCAGCAGAGATCTGGGTAGCGGGGAGCTGTTTTTT. The encoded protein is CATSRDLGSGELFF.

This clonotype showed up many times. J is TRBJ1-5 and V is TRBV28, with TRBD1 as a possible D gene (6 bases). Trimming cost V 5 bases and J 7 bases, with 15 bases left between them. Germline V lookup: CDR1 MDHEN, CDR2 SYDVKM. CDR3 length: 14 residues. The DNA of the CDR3 is TGTGCCAGCAGTCCCCCGGGGGGCGGCCAGCCCCAGCATTTT. Translated, it gives CASSPPGGGQPQHF.

This chain links TRBV28 with TRBJ2-7, with 8 bases fitting TRBD1. Germline CDR1 reads MDHEN; CDR2 reads SYDVKM. V lost 5 bases and J lost 2; bases outside the gene matches: 8. The CDR3 spans 15 residues. The CDR3 DNA follows: TGTGCCAGCAGTCCCCCCGGGACAGGCACCTACGAGCAGTACGTC. Encoded protein: CASSPPGTGTYEQYV.

V and J are TRBV20-1 and TRBJ1-6, with a possible D match to TRBD1 (5 bases). Germline V gene lookup returns CDR1 DFQATT and CDR2 SNEGSKA (reference sequence). Trimming cost V 4 bases and J 9 bases, with 16 bases left between them. CDR3 length: 14 amino acids. In DNA form, the CDR3 reads TGCAGTGCTAAAGATGGGACCGGTTCTTCACCCCTCCACTTT. Its translation is CSAKDGTGSSPLHF.